This TCR beta chain came from a study of CD8 T cells in ankylosing spondylitis. This clonotype was counted a few times. Its target is unknown. Preparation of TCR beta libraries was done by quantitative 5'-RACE with molecular barcodes. In TCRdb, the 5' RACE reads were re-called with MiXCR into one record per CDR3 protein. The sample shows approximately 540,000 distinct CDR3 sequences, about an eighth of them seen only once. Notes on the study in general: Significantly higher representation of disease-linked clones was reported for matched ankylosing spondylitis synovial fluid. The disease-linked clones had a CD8+ phenotype and low blood frequencies. A motif of fewer than ten highly homologous TCR beta variants was seen as apparently characteristic of ankylosing spondylitis blood.

The sequencing input was blood, either unsorted or a sorted T cell fraction (not recorded which). This clonotype was sampled from a male donor with ankylosing spondylitis.

The CDR3 is CASSLGYQGTEAFF. The DNA of the CDR3 is TGTGCCAGCAGCTTAGGATACCAGGGGACTGAAGCTTTCTTT. The chain links TRBV7-9 to TRBJ1-1; tentatively, D is TRBD1 (6 bases). V lost 1 base and J lost 5, with 11 bases in between. CDR3 length equals 14 residues. CDR1 and CDR2 (germline): SEHNR, FQNEAQ (reference sequence).